This T cell receptor beta chain was captured by sequencing in a study of blood T cell repertoires in COVID-19. As for the study in general: COVID-19 samples, acute and convalescent, were from the United States, Italy and Spain. The analysed material was cDNA or gDNA that came from T cells, B-cell-depleted T cells, or PBMCs.

The CDR3 covers 13 residues. The V gene's germline CDR1 is KGHSH and CDR2 LQKENI. With 3 bases clipped from V and 4 bases from J, the junction kept 0 bases outside the gene matches. Note on this clone: At the DNA level, this CDR3 is encoded by other sequences in the same sample as well.

As originally analysed: The assay estimated nucleated cells by amplifying reference gene primers. Profiled with immunoSEQ multiplex PCR; TCRdb holds only in-frame clones, not every one. V, J and clone size derive from that table, while D and trimming were established from the DNA sequence. This table has about 200,000 clones, 60% to 85% appearing once. The gene calls are TRBV18 and TRBJ1-2, with 9 bases identical to TRBD1. The clonotype was recovered from a woman in her seventies with acute or convalescent COVID-19. Sequences were obtained from peripheral blood. The CDR3 DNA follows: TGTGCCAGCTCACCGGGACAGGGCTATGGCTACACCTTC. Translated, it gives CASSPGQGYGYTF.